This record covers a single T cell receptor beta chain. The data stem from a study of blood T cell repertoires in COVID-19. Study at large: Samples representing acute and convalescent COVID-19 were sourced from the United States, Italy and Spain. The analysed material was cDNA or gDNA that came from T cells, B-cell-depleted T cells, or PBMCs.

Original handling: Estimates of nucleated cell counts were drawn from the amplification of reference gene primers. Measured with immunoSEQ multiplex PCR; TCRdb has only the in-frame clones, and not every one. The V and J calls and clone size were taken over from that table, and D and trimming were inferred from the DNA. The table shows 95,000 to 150,000 clones, with 70% to 90% occurring only once. With 0 bases clipped from V and 5 bases from J, the junction kept 10 bases outside the gene matches. The germline V gene has CDR1 ENHRY and CDR2 SYGVKD. This CDR3 has 17 residues. What was sequenced was peripheral blood. The chain is built from TRBV10-3 and TRBJ1-2; TRBD1 matches at 9 bases. The receptor was isolated from a woman in her 50s with active or convalescent COVID-19. The CDR3 reads CAISESTGPTGGYGYTF. CDR3 coding DNA: TGTGCCATCAGTGAGTCGACGGGACCGACAGGGGGATATGGCTACACCTTC.